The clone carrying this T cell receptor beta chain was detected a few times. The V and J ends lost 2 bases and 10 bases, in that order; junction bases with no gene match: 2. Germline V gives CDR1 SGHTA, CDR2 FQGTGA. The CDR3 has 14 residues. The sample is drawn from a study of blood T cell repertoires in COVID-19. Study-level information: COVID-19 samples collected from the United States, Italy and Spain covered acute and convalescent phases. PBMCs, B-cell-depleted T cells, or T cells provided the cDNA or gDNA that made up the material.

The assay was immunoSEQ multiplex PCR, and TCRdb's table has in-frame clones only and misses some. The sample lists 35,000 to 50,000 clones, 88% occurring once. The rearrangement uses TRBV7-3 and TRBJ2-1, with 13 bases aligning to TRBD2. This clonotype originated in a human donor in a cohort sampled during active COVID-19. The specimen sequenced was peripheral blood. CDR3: CASSLGTSGDEQFF. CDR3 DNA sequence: TGTGCCAGCAGCTTAGGGACTAGCGGGGACGAGCAGTTCTTC.